This is a list of T cell receptor beta chains from one sample in a study of control samples from healthy donors and cancer patients. Clones were read by immunoSEQ multiplex PCR, and TCRdb kept only the in-frame ones, dropping some. The sample includes around 100,000 clones, roughly 90% seen only once; the top ten take about a fifth. Sequencing was carried out using PBMCs. The receptor set was obtained from a man between 60 and 70 years old with lung cancer. The CDR3 runs from the conserved cysteine through the conserved F or W. D genes are given only for firm matches. A clone size is listed for some rows: how often the clone was seen (once, few, many), or a class if it is expanded.

size | J | V | D | DNA | CDR3
NA | TRBJ1-1 | TRBV18 | NA | TGTGCCAGCTCATGGGCAGGCATGAACACTGAAGCTTTCTTT | CASSWAGMNTEAFF
NA | TRBJ2-7 | TRBV11-1 | TRBD2 | TGTGCCAGCAGCACTTACGGGGGGGAGCAGTACTTC | CASSTYGGEQYF
NA | TRBJ2-6 | TRBV5-4 | TRBD1 | TGTGCCAGCAGCTTGGAATTTGGGACAGGGACAGCTGGGGCCAACGTCCTGACTTTC | CASSLEFGTGTAGANVLTF
NA | TRBJ2-2 | TRBV24-1 | NA | TGTGCCACCAGTGAAACCGGGGAGCTGTTTTTT | CATSETGELFF
NA | TRBJ2-1 | TRBV13 | NA | TGTGCCAGCTTCGAGGGCAATGAGCAGTTCTTC | CASFEGNEQFF
NA | TRBJ1-5 | TRBV15 | NA | TGTGCCACCAGCAGAGATAGCGGAGTTAATCAGCCCCAGCATTTT | CATSRDSGVNQPQHF
NA | TRBJ2-3 | TRBV7-2 | NA | TGTGCCAGCAGCTTACCCAGCACAGATACGCAGTATTTT | CASSLPSTDTQYF
NA | TRBJ1-5 | TRBV15 | NA | TGTGCCACCAGCAGAGAACCCAGCCGCAATCAGCCCCAGCATTTT | CATSREPSRNQPQHF
once | TRBJ2-3 | TRBV20-1 | NA | TGCAGTGCTAGTTCACCAGGGACACGGAGCACAGATACGCAGTATTTT | CSASSPGTRSTDTQYF
NA | TRBJ1-3 | TRBV9 | NA | TGTGCCAGCAGCGTAGCAAACACCATATATTTT | CASSVANTIYF
NA | TRBJ1-3 | TRBV7-8 | TRBD1 | TGTGCCAGCAGCCACCGCGTTAGGACAGGAAACTCTGGAAACACCATATATTTT | CASSHRVRTGNSGNTIYF
once | TRBJ2-1 | TRBV5-1 | NA | TGCGCCAGCAGCTTGGGGGGGATAGCGGCAGACAATGAGCAGTTCTTC | CASSLGGIAADNEQFF
few | TRBJ1-5 | TRBV7-9 | TRBD1 | TGTGCCAGCAGCTCCCAGGGACAGGGGAAGGGCAATCAGCCCCAGCATTTT | CASSSQGQGKGNQPQHF
once | TRBJ2-2 | TRBV24-1 | NA | TGTGCCACCTCTAGCAGCGGTCTCACCGGGGAGCTGTTTTTT | CATSSSGLTGELFF
NA | TRBJ2-3 | TRBV27 | TRBD1 | TGTGCCAGCAGTTTCAGACCCACCGGGACAGGGTATAGCACAGATACGCAGTATTTT | CASSFRPTGTGYSTDTQYF
NA | TRBJ1-4 | TRBV7-9 | NA | TGTGCCAGCAGCTTATCCCTGGGGGCTTTGGAAAAACTGTTTTTT | CASSLSLGALEKLFF
NA | TRBJ1-6 | TRBV27 | NA | TGTGCCACTCGACGGGGGGTATCCTATAATTCACCCCTCCACTTT | CATRRGVSYNSPLHF
NA | TRBJ1-2 | TRBV14 | NA | TGTGCCAGCAGCCCCGAATATTTCTCTGGCTACACCTTC | CASSPEYFSGYTF
NA | TRBJ2-5 | TRBV6-5 | NA | TGTGCCAGCAGTTATTGGGGACGGCAAGAGACCCAGTACTTC | CASSYWGRQETQYF
NA | TRBJ1-1 | TRBV18 | NA | TGTGCCAGCTCACCAGGACAATTGAACACTGAAGCTTTCTTT | CASSPGQLNTEAFF
few | TRBJ1-3 | TRBV29-1 | NA | TGCAGCGTCGTGCTAGGACAGTTCTCTGGAAACACCATATATTTT | CSVVLGQFSGNTIYF
NA | TRBJ2-2 | TRBV13 | TRBD2 | TGTGCCAGCACCAAACGGACTAGCGGGGGTGCCGGGGAGCTGTTTTTT | CASTKRTSGGAGELFF
NA | TRBJ1-6 | TRBV27 | TRBD1 | TGTGCCAGCACAGCGGGACAGGCTTTTAATTCACCCCTCCACTTT | CASTAGQAFNSPLHF
NA | TRBJ1-3 | TRBV18 | NA | TGTGCCAGCTCACTGGACGGGGGAAACACCATATATTTT | CASSLDGGNTIYF
NA | TRBJ1-1 | TRBV6-5 | TRBD1 | TGTGCCAGCAGCCCGGGACAGGGAGCTTTCTTT | CASSPGQGAFF
NA | TRBJ1-5 | TRBV10-3 | NA | TGTGCCATCAGTGAGTCCCTTGGGAATCAGCCCCAGCATTTT | CAISESLGNQPQHF
NA | TRBJ2-5 | TRBV2 | TRBD1 | TGTGCCAGTAGCATCACAGGGGCCCAAGAGACCCAGTACTTC | CASSITGAQETQYF
NA | TRBJ2-7 | TRBV27 | TRBD1 | TGTGCCAGCAGTCCCACCAATTCACAGGGGACCTACGAGCAGTACTTC | CASSPTNSQGTYEQYF
NA | TRBJ1-3 | TRBV5-1 | NA | TGCGCCAGCAGCAATGCCTTGGGAGGTCCTGGAAACACCATATATTTT | CASSNALGGPGNTIYF
NA | TRBJ1-2 | TRBV5-1 | NA | TGCGCCAGCAGCTCGGACAAGGCCTATGGCTACACCTTC | CASSSDKAYGYTF
NA | TRBJ1-2 | TRBV5-1 | TRBD1 | TGCGCCAGCAGCCAGGAGGTGGGACAGGGGGCCGGCGGCTACACCTTC | CASSQEVGQGAGGYTF
NA | TRBJ1-2 | TRBV29-1 | TRBD1 | TGCAGCGTTACCAGGGGGAGGGACGGCTACACCTTC | CSVTRGRDGYTF
NA | TRBJ1-1 | TRBV12-3/TRBV12-4 | NA | TGTGCCAGCAGCACAGTTTACACTGAAGCTTTCTTT | CASSTVYTEAFF
NA | TRBJ1-4 | TRBV10-2 | TRBD1 | TGCGCCAGCAGTGAGAAGAAGGACAGGGACAATGAAAAACTGTTTTTT | CASSEKKDRDNEKLFF
NA | TRBJ2-2 | TRBV30 | NA | TGTGCCTGGAGTGTACCTGAGGGGGGGTGGAACACCGGGGAGCTGTTTTTT | CAWSVPEGGWNTGELFF
NA | TRBJ1-1 | TRBV9 | NA | TGTGCCAGCAGCTTCGGGGGCACTGAAGCTTTCTTT | CASSFGGTEAFF
once | TRBJ2-5 | TRBV18 | TRBD1 | TGTGCCAGCTCACGGGACAGGGGGTCGACCCAGTACTTC | CASSRDRGSTQYF
once | TRBJ1-4 | TRBV5-6 | TRBD1 | TGTGCCAGCAGCTTGTCGCAGGGGGCAGGTCAACTGTTTTTT | CASSLSQGAGQLFF
NA | TRBJ2-1 | TRBV27 | NA | TGTGCCAGCAGTTCCACAGGTCAGACTGAGTTCTTC | CASSSTGQTEFF
NA | TRBJ1-2 | TRBV2 | TRBD1 | TGTGCCAGCAGTACAGGGGAGCGGGGCTACACCTTC | CASSTGERGYTF
NA | TRBJ1-4 | TRBV9 | NA | TGTGCCAGCAGCTCTCAGGGTAGGGAAAAACTGTTTTTT | CASSSQGREKLFF
NA | TRBJ2-3 | TRBV6-5 | TRBD1 | TGTGCCAGCAGTTCTCGACAGGGGGCAGATACGCAGTATTTT | CASSSRQGADTQYF
once | TRBJ1-1 | TRBV7-3 | NA | TGTGCCAGCAGCTTAGGTCAAGAATCGTTCTTT | CASSLGQESFF
once | TRBJ1-5 | TRBV6-6 | NA | TGTGCCAGCAGTCGACTCGCCGCGGACTCTAGCAATCAGCCCCAGCATTTT | CASSRLAADSSNQPQHF
NA | TRBJ2-2 | TRBV7-2 | TRBD2 | TGTGCCAGCAGCCCTACGGGACTAGCTTTTAACACCGGGGAGCTGTTTTTT | CASSPTGLAFNTGELFF
NA | TRBJ1-1 | TRBV18 | NA | TGTGCCAGCTCCCCTGGGAGGGACACTGAAGCTTTCTTT | CASSPGRDTEAFF
NA | TRBJ2-2 | TRBV2 | NA | TGTGCCAGCAGTGTATACCCCGGGGAGCTGTTTTTT | CASSVYPGELFF
NA | TRBJ2-1 | TRBV9 | NA | TGTGCCGGCAGCGTAGGGGGAGGTACGTACAATGAGCAGTTCTTC | CAGSVGGGTYNEQFF
NA | TRBJ2-3 | TRBV7-2 | NA | TGTGCCAGCAGCCCAGTCTATGTCGGCACAGATACGCAGTATTTT | CASSPVYVGTDTQYF
NA | TRBJ2-1 | TRBV18 | TRBD1 | TGTGCCAGCTCACCATACCGGGACAGGGGCAATGAGCAGTTCTTC | CASSPYRDRGNEQFF